This TCR beta chain was retrieved from a study of blood T cell repertoires in COVID-19. Whole-study context: Acute and convalescent COVID-19 specimens originated in the United States, Italy and Spain.

Exposed participants encountered a COVID-19 case during the 2 weeks preceding study entry. The CDR3 has 14 amino acids. J gave up 5 bases and V 2 bases, and 4 bases lay outside the gene matches. Per germline, CDR1 PRHDT and CDR2 FYEKMQ (reference sequence). Sequencing was performed with immunoSEQ multiplex PCR; in TCRdb, only in-frame clones are kept and a portion is missing. The data hold a few hundred thousand clones, with nearly 90% observed a single time. The rearrangement uses TRBV13 and TRBJ2-7; 9 bases map to TRBD1. This receptor was taken from a woman aged 18-29 years who had been exposed to COVID-19. Material: PBMCs or T cells enriched from blood (not recorded which). CDR3 sequence (DNA): TGTGCCAGCAGCTTATCGGACAGGGGCAACGAGCAGTACTTC. Its translation: CASSLSDRGNEQYF.